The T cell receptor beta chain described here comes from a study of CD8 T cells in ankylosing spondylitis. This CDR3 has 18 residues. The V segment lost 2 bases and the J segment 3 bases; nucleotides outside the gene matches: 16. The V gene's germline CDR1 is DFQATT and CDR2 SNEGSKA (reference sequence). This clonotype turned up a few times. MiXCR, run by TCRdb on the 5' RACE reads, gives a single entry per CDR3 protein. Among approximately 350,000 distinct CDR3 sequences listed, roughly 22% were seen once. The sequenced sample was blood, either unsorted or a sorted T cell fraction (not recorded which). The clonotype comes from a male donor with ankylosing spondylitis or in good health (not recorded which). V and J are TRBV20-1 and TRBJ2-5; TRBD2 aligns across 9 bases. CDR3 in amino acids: CSARPSSGGSRDKETQYF. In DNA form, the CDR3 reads TGCAGTGCTAGACCGTCGAGCGGGGGGTCCAGAGATAAAGAGACCCAGTACTTC.